The next 9 T cell receptor beta chains were all read from a single sample in a study of regulatory T cells in long-lasting Graves disease. Combining iRepertoire HTBI primers with Arm-PCR of CDR3 regions, the authors built TCR beta libraries. TCRdb recomputed calls from the multiplex PCR reads with MiXCR, one row per CDR3 protein. The top ten hold 56% of the sample, which has about 300,000 distinct CDR3 sequences, around a fifth seen once. Noted time point: persistent/refractory GD, antithyroid drugs over 5 years with positive TRAb. PBMC RNA served as the TCR library source. This sample comprised peripheral blood mononuclear cells (PBMCs), obtained when the disease was refractory, from a patient treated with antithyroid drugs. Receptors were obtained from a female donor with Graves disease.

The chain links TRBV20-1 to TRBJ2-2; 8 bases fit TRBD1. J gave up 3 bases and V 4 bases, and 4 bases lay outside the gene matches. The CDR3 runs 14 residues. From germline, CDR1 is DFQATT and CDR2 SNEGSKA (reference sequence). CDR3 in amino acids: CSAKDRVDTGELFF. In DNA form, the CDR3 reads TGCAGTGCTAAGGACAGGGTGGACACCGGGGAGCTGTTTTTT.

There are many counts of this clonotype. The V gene is TRBV2, the J gene TRBJ2-7; 7 bases map to TRBD1. Looked up from germline, CDR1 is SNHLY and CDR2 is FYNNEI. Germline trimming cut 3 bases from V and 7 bases from J; bases unmatched to any gene: 9. The CDR3 spans 14 residues. CDR3 amino acids: CASSESTGHREQYF. DNA for the CDR3: TGTGCCAGCAGTGAGTCGACAGGGCATAGAGAGCAGTACTTC.

The chain joins TRBV3-1 to TRBJ1-1; 10 bases match TRBD1. This CDR3 is 17 amino acids long. Trimming cost V 3 bases and J 1 base; bases outside gene matches: 8. Germline V gene data show CDR1 as LGHDT and CDR2 as YNNKEL (reference sequence). This CDR3 reads CASSHGDRGAANTEAFF. The CDR3 region has the DNA TGTGCCAGCAGCCACGGGGACAGGGGAGCGGCGAACACTGAAGCTTTCTTT.

This clonotype was observed at least ten times. The rearrangement uses TRBV19 and TRBJ1-1; the D gene is possibly TRBD1 (6 bases). Per germline, CDR1 LNHDA and CDR2 SQIVND (reference sequence). The CDR3 totals 14 residues. V dropped 5 bases and J dropped 0 bases, with 10 bases sitting between them. CDR3 bases: TGTGCCAGTAGTTCGGACAGATTGAACACTGAAGCTTTCTTT. This codes for CASSSDRLNTEAFF.

This clonotype was picked up a small number of times. V is TRBV4-3 and J is TRBJ2-7; D unclear. The CDR3 is 14 amino acids. Deletions cut 3 bases from V and 2 bases from J, with 11 bases between. CDR1 and CDR2 from the germline V gene are LGHNA and YSLEER. The CDR3 nucleotides read TGCGCCAGCAGCCAGATATACGGCGCCTACGAGCAGTACTTC. This encodes CASSQIYGAYEQYF.

The chain couples TRBV18 to TRBJ1-2; D is unclear. This CDR3 has 15 amino acids. Trimming stripped 0 bases from V and 8 bases from J, with 16 bases between. Looked up from germline, CDR1 is KGHSH and CDR2 is LQKENI. The CDR3 sequence is CASSPPTQVFKGYTF. The CDR3 nucleotides read TGTGCCAGCTCACCACCGACGCAGGTGTTTAAGGGCTACACCTTC.

Of note for this clonotype: Mismatch with germline at one junction end may stem from a read error. The CDR3 bases are TGTGCCAGCACCTTAACGGACAGGGTAACTGAAGCTTTCTTT. It codes for CASTLTDRVTEAFF. The gene calls are TRBV7-9 and TRBJ1-1; 8 nucleotides line up with TRBD1. The CDR3 length is 14 residues. Germline loops: CDR1 SEHNR, CDR2 FQNEAQ (reference sequence). The full variable domain, its missing parts supplied by reference TRBV7-9 and TRBJ1-1, is DTGVSQNPRHKITKRGQNVTFRCDPISEHNRLYWYRQTLGQGPEFLTYFQNEAQLEKSRLLSDRFSAERPKGSFSTLEIQRTEQGDSAMYLCASTLTDRVTEAFFGQGTRLTVV.

J is TRBJ1-1 and V is TRBV30; D might be TRBD1 (5 bases). This CDR3 comprises 14 residues. The V gene's germline CDR1 is GTSNPN and CDR2 SVGIG (reference sequence). Between the trimmed V and J ends, which lost 0 bases and 3 bases, there was a span of 11 bases. This CDR3 is CAWSVLARDTEAFF. The CDR3 bases are TGTGCCTGGAGTGTACTGGCCAGGGACACTGAAGCTTTCTTT.

Note on this clonotype: This sequence may be a read error, since a much larger clone differs from it by one base. The rearrangement uses TRBV7-2 and TRBJ2-7; possible D gene TRBD2, 6 bases. Germline assignment: CDR1 SGHTA and CDR2 FQGNSA. V dropped 4 bases and J dropped 7 bases, with 23 bases sitting between them. There are 16 residues in the CDR3. The CDR3 loop reads CASSSQGRGSYNEQYF. In nucleotides, the CDR3 is TGTGCCAGCAGCTCCCAAGGGCGGGGCTCCTACAATGAGCAGTACTTC.